The table lists the clone carrying this TCR beta chain with a few counts. What it binds is unknown. This specimen includes other DNA sequences encoding the same CDR3. This sample was included in a study of shared clonotypes between healthy human individuals. Study-level points and caveats: Large depth notwithstanding, sorted-subset sequencing proved incomplete by rarefaction. Relative to memory subsets, naive subsets generally showed larger estimated richness.

Sequencing was performed with immunoSEQ multiplex PCR; in TCRdb, only in-frame clones are kept and a portion is missing. Found here are around 700,000 clones, 55% to 85% of them singletons; the top ten hold around 2%. Trimming removed 0 bases at V and 1 base at J, with 1 base between. The germline CDR1 and CDR2 sequences are SGHAT and FQNNGV. CDR3 size: 13 residues. This chain joins TRBV11-2 and TRBJ1-5; no clear D gene. This receptor was taken from a woman aged 25-40 years in good health. The sequencing input was memory CD4+ T cells sorted from blood. Subset of the sample: CD45RA-negative fraction. The CDR3 bases are TGTGCCAGCAGCTTAGACAGCAATCAGCCCCAGCATTTT. Protein sequence: CASSLDSNQPQHF.